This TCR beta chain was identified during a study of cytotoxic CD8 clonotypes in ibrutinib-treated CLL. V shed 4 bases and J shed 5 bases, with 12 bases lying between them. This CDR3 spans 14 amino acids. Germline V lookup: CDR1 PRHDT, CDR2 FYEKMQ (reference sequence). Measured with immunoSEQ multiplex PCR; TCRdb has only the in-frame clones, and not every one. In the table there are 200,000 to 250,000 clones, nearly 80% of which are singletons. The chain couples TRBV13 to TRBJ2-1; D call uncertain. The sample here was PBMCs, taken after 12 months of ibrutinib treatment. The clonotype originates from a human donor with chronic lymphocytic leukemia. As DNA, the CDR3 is TGTGCCAGCAGCTCGCGAGGCTACCACAATGAGCAGTTCTTC. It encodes CASSSRGYHNEQFF.